This passage covers 16 T cell receptor beta chains from one sample sequenced in a study of blood T cell repertoires in COVID-19. The protocol was immunoSEQ multiplex PCR, while the TCRdb copy is restricted to in-frame clones and leaves out a portion. Counted here are around 80,000 clones, 70% to 85% occurring once; the ten biggest clones make up under 15%. Sequenced: peripheral blood. The receptors were gathered from a human donor in a cohort sampled during active COVID-19.

V and J are TRBV4-1 and TRBJ1-2; 7 bases line up with TRBD1. The germline V gene encodes CDR1 MGHRA and CDR2 YSYEKL. The V segment lost 1 base and the J segment 8 bases; nucleotides outside the gene matches: 4. The CDR3 runs to 13 residues. The CDR3 DNA is TGCGCCAGCAGCCAAGGACCGGGACAGGGCTACACCTTC. Translated: CASSQGPGQGYTF.

The chain is built from TRBV28 and TRBJ2-7, with TRBD1 identical over 10 bases. CDR1 and CDR2 from the germline V gene are MDHEN and SYDVKM. The CDR3 is 16 amino acids. Trimming cost V 6 bases and J 3 bases; bases outside gene matches: 11. CDR3 in amino acids: CASSESRTGGVYEQYF. CDR3 bases: TGTGCCAGCAGCGAGTCAAGGACAGGGGGGGTCTACGAGCAGTACTTC.

The rearrangement links TRBV7-9 to TRBJ1-1; 8 nucleotides line up with TRBD1. V was pared by 6 bases and J by 1 base, with 7 bases of the junction left unmatched. Per the germline V gene, CDR1 is SEHNR and CDR2 is FQNEAQ (reference sequence). The CDR3 is 15 amino acids. CDR3 DNA: TGTGCCAGCAGAACGACAGGGGCCAAGAACACTGAAGCTTTCTTT. Its protein product is CASRTTGAKNTEAFF.

V gene TRBV5-5 combines with J gene TRBJ1-4, with 8 bases aligning to TRBD1. V lost 3 bases and J lost 7; bases outside the gene matches: 5. This CDR3 is built from 14 residues. Germline lookup yields CDR1 SGHKS and CDR2 YYEKEE (reference sequence). The CDR3 nucleotides are TGTGCCAGCAGCTGGACAGGGTTTGGTGAAAAACTGTTTTTT. Translated, it gives CASSWTGFGEKLFF.

The chain carries TRBV5-1 and TRBJ1-1, with D maybe TRBD1 (5 bases). The germline V gene has CDR1 SGHRS and CDR2 YFSETQ. This CDR3 is built from 14 residues. V lost 3 bases and J lost 1, with 10 bases in between. CDR3 bases: TGCGCCAGCAGCTCCAGGGTAGAGAACACTGAAGCTTTCTTT. Translating it yields CASSSRVENTEAFF.

This clone was observed a handful of times. The gene calls are TRBV7-3 and TRBJ2-3, with 7 bases matching TRBD2. The V and J ends lost 5 bases and 1 base, in that order; junction bases with no gene match: 6. This CDR3 region has 15 residues. Germline-derived CDR1 and CDR2 are SGHTA and FQGTGA. The CDR3 loop is CASSPGDYGTDTQYF. In nucleotides, the CDR3 is TGTGCCAGCAGCCCCGGGGACTACGGCACAGATACGCAGTATTTT.

The chain couples TRBV5-1 to TRBJ1-4, with D unresolved. CDR3 size: 15 residues. The germline CDR1 and CDR2 sequences are SGHRS and YFSETQ. V lost 5 bases and J 6 bases, leaving 17 bases between the germline ends. Here the CDR3 DNA reads TGCGCCAGCAGTCGCGAAGCAGGTCCCTATGAAAAACTGTTTTTT. It specifies CASSREAGPYEKLFF.

The CDR3 bases are TGTGCCAGCAGCTGGGACACGATGAACACTGAAGCTTTCTTT. It yields the protein CASSWDTMNTEAFF. The gene calls are TRBV6-5 and TRBJ1-1; maybe TRBD1 (6 bases). Germline V gene data show CDR1 as MNHEY and CDR2 as SVGAGI. The CDR3 is 14 amino acids. V gave up 6 bases and J gave up 0 bases, with 11 bases separating them.

The V call is TRBV10-3, the J call TRBJ2-2; 13 bases map to TRBD2. V shed 6 bases, J shed 0 bases, and the junction held 4 bases outside the gene matches. The CDR3 spans 17 residues. Per germline, CDR1 ENHRY and CDR2 SYGVKD. CDR3 sequence reads: CAIRQTSGGPNTGELFF. In DNA, the CDR3 is TGTGCCATCAGACAGACTAGCGGGGGGCCGAACACCGGGGAGCTGTTTTTT.

The chain combines TRBV9 with TRBJ2-3; no reliable D call. Germline lookup yields CDR1 SGDLS and CDR2 YYNGEE. Trimming removed 4 bases from V and 0 bases from J, with 3 bases in between. This CDR3 is built from 12 residues. The CDR3 region is CASSLSTDTQYF. In DNA form, the CDR3 reads TGTGCCAGCAGCCTAAGCACAGATACGCAGTATTTT. Drawing the rest from reference TRBV9 and TRBJ2-3, the complete variable domain is DSGVTQTPKHLITATGQRVTLRCSPRSGDLSVYWYQQSLDQGLQFLIQYYNGEERAKGNILERFSAQQFPDLHSELNLSSLELGDSALYFCASSLSTDTQYFGPGTRLTVL.

The rearrangement links TRBV6-6 to TRBJ2-7, with D tentatively TRBD1 (5 bases). This CDR3 spans 12 amino acids. CDR1 and CDR2 (germline): MNHNY, SVGAGI (reference sequence). V was pared by 8 bases and J by 6 bases, with 14 bases between. This CDR3 reads CASLGWGGEQYF. The CDR3 bases are TGTGCCAGCCTAGGATGGGGCGGCGAGCAGTACTTC.

The chain is built from TRBV4-2 and TRBJ2-5; D is unresolved. This CDR3 spans 14 amino acids. Germline CDR1 LGHNA, CDR2 YNFKEQ. Trimming stripped 0 bases from V and 4 bases from J, with 9 bases between. The CDR3 loop reads CASSQELPGETQYF. CDR3 DNA sequence: TGTGCCAGCAGCCAAGAATTGCCGGGAGAGACCCAGTACTTC.

This clone was seen once. The chain carries TRBV27 and TRBJ2-1, with 10 bases fitting TRBD2. The V segment lost 6 bases and the J segment 2 bases; nucleotides outside the gene matches: 13. This CDR3 contains 18 residues. From germline, CDR1 is MNHEY and CDR2 SMNVEV (reference sequence). The CDR3 protein is CASRKQGVAGGPYNEQFF. In nucleotides, the CDR3 is TGTGCCAGCAGAAAACAGGGGGTAGCGGGGGGACCCTACAATGAGCAGTTCTTC.

This chain connects TRBV7-8 to TRBJ1-4; weak D call: TRBD1 (6 bases). The CDR3 has 15 residues. Germline CDR1 reads SGHVS; CDR2 reads FQNEAQ. V was clipped by 4 bases and J by 4 bases, with 13 bases between them. As DNA, the CDR3 is TGTGCCAGCAGCTGGGGGGGGGCGTTTAATGAAAAACTGTTTTTT. Translation gives CASSWGGAFNEKLFF.

This rearrangement joins TRBV5-8 to TRBJ1-1; maybe TRBD1 (5 bases). CDR1 and CDR2 (germline): SGHTS, YDEGEE. Between the trimmed V and J ends, which lost 1 base and 10 bases, there was a span of 11 bases. This CDR3 has 12 residues. The chain's CDR3 is CASSLNGALAFF. As DNA, the CDR3 is TGTGCCAGCAGCTTGAATGGGGCCCTAGCTTTCTTT.

This sequence joins TRBV2 and TRBJ2-7; 8 positions agree with TRBD1. The germline V gene encodes CDR1 SNHLY and CDR2 FYNNEI. V was pared by 3 bases and J by 6 bases, with 7 bases of the junction left unmatched. The CDR3 spans 14 residues. CDR3 nucleotide sequence: TGTGCCAGCAGTGATTTTACAGGGGGGCTCGAGCAGTACTTC. Protein: CASSDFTGGLEQYF.